This T cell receptor beta chain was captured by sequencing in a study of PD-L1 blockade in urothelial cancer. Study summary: It was around 2014 that patients started atezolizumab at 1,200 mg intravenously every 3 weeks.

Some clones are missing from TCRdb's copy, which holds only in-frame ones; the method was immunoSEQ multiplex PCR. The top ten clones hold approximately 15% of a sample with 80,000 to 90,000 clones, 70% to 90% of them seen once. Indicated time point: pretreatment peripheral blood. The TCR comes from a man aged 60 to 75 with urothelial cancer. Sequences were derived from PBMCs, sampled around atezolizumab (anti-PD-L1) treatment.

The CDR3: CAWSVKAVTEAFF. The CDR3 DNA follows: TGTGCCTGGAGTGTCAAGGCGGTCACTGAAGCTTTCTTT. This chain links TRBV30 with TRBJ1-1; D unclear. The germline V and J ends were trimmed by 0 bases and 4 bases, with 9 bases remaining between them. The CDR3 has 13 residues. CDR1 is GTSNPN, CDR2 SVGIG, per germline (reference sequence).